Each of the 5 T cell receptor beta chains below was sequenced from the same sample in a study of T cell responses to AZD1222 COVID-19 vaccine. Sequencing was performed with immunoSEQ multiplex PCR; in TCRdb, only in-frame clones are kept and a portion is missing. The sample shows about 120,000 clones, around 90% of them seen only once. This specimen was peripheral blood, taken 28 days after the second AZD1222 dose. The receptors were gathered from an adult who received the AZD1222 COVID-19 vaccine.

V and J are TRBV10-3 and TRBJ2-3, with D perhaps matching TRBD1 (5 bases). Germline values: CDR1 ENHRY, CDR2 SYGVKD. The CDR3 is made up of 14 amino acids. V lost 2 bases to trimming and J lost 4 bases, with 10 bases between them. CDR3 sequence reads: CAISERGSSDTQYF. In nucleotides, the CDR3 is TGTGCCATCAGTGAGAGGGGCAGTTCAGATACGCAGTATTTT.

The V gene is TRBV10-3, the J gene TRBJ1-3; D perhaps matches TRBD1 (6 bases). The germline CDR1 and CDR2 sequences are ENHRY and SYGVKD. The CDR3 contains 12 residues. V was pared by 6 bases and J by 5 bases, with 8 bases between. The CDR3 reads CAISTGRNTIYF. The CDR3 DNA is TGTGCCATCAGCACAGGGAGAAACACCATATATTTT.

The CDR3 loop reads CASSQGRGGNPDTQYF. Here the CDR3 DNA reads TGTGCCAGCAGCCAAGGACGAGGGGGTAATCCAGATACGCAGTATTTT. The chain uses TRBV3-1 (or the pseudogene TRBV3-2) and TRBJ2-3, with a possible D match to TRBD1 (6 bases). V shed 1 base and J shed 4 bases, with 15 bases lying between them. The CDR3 is made up of 16 amino acids. Per the germline V gene, CDR1 is LGHDT and CDR2 is YNNKEL (reference sequence).

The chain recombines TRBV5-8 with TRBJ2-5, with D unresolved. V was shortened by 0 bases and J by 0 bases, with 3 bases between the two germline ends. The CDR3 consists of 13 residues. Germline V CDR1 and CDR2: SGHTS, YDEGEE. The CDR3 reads CASSLGNQETQYF. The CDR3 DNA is TGTGCCAGCAGCTTGGGGAACCAAGAGACCCAGTACTTC.

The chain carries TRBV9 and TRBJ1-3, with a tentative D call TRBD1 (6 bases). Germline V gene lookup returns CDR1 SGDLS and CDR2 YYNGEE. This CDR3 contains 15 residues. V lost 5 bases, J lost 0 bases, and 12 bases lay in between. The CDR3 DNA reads TGTGCCAGCAGACCTACAGGGCACTCTGGAAACACCATATATTTT. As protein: CASRPTGHSGNTIYF.